This is a list of T cell receptor beta chains from one sample in a study of blood T cells in healthy people across ages. TCRdb reprocessed the 5' RACE reads via MiXCR and lists one record per CDR3 protein. The sample consists of about a million distinct CDR3 sequences, about 44% of them appearing once. Source material: blood. Receptors originate from a man younger than 40 in good health. The CDR3 runs from the conserved cysteine through the conserved F or W. The D gene is left open where the match is weak. Clone sizes are given selectively: once, few, many, or a class where the clone is expanded.

J: TRBJ1-4
size: few
D: -
V: TRBV7-8
DNA: TGTGCCAGCAGCTTGCTTCGGACGGGGAATGAAAAACTGTTTTTT
CDR3: CASSLLRTGNEKLFF

J: TRBJ2-3
size: few
D: -
V: TRBV5-1
DNA: TGCGCCAGCAGCCGGGAGGGACAGGGTACAGATACGCAGTATTTT
CDR3: CASSREGQGTDTQYF

J: TRBJ2-1
size: -
D: -
V: TRBV20-1
DNA: TGCAGTGCCGAGGACGGGGACTCCTACAATGAGCAGTTCTTC
CDR3: CSAEDGDSYNEQFF

J: TRBJ2-6
size: -
D: TRBD1
V: TRBV7-9
DNA: TGTGCCAGCAGACGGGACAGCTCCAGCTCTGGGGCCAACGTCCTGACTTTC
CDR3: CASRRDSSSSGANVLTF

J: TRBJ1-1
size: -
D: -
V: TRBV5-1
DNA: TGCGCCAGCAGCTTGGTATGGCAGAAAGGTGAAGCTTTCTTT
CDR3: CASSLVWQKGEAFF

J: TRBJ1-1
size: once
D: -
V: TRBV27
DNA: TGTGCCAGCAGTTTACAACTGACAGGGAACACTGAAGCTTTCTTT
CDR3: CASSLQLTGNTEAFF

J: TRBJ2-3
size: -
D: TRBD1
V: TRBV12-3/TRBV12-4
DNA: TGTGCCAGCAGCCCGGACAGGGGACCTAGCGCAGATACGCAGTATTTT
CDR3: CASSPDRGPSADTQYF

J: TRBJ2-7
size: few
D: TRBD2
V: TRBV12-3/TRBV12-4
DNA: TGTGCCAGCAGTTTGGGACTAGCGGGGTATTACGAGCAGTACTTC
CDR3: CASSLGLAGYYEQYF

J: TRBJ2-7
size: -
D: TRBD1
V: TRBV19
DNA: TGTGCCAGTAGTCGACGGGGGACAGGTGATTACGAGCAGTACTTC
CDR3: CASSRRGTGDYEQYF

J: TRBJ1-1
size: -
D: -
V: TRBV5-6
DNA: TGTGCCAGCAGCGGTGCCCTTAGGGGGATTGAAGCTTTCTTT
CDR3: CASSGALRGIEAFF

J: TRBJ2-7
size: -
D: -
V: TRBV5-1
DNA: TGCGCTTGCAGGGGACTTTACTACGAGCAGTACTTC
CDR3: CACRGLYYEQYF

J: TRBJ1-2
size: few
D: -
V: TRBV7-9
DNA: TGTGCCAGCAGCTTAACGGCCAGTGCCGCCAGCTATGGCTACACCTTC
CDR3: CASSLTASAASYGYTF

J: TRBJ2-7
size: few
D: TRBD2
V: TRBV20-1
DNA: TGCAGTGCTCCCAGGACTAGCGGGGGGGTATTCTTTGCCGAGCAGTACTTC
CDR3: CSAPRTSGGVFFAEQYF

J: TRBJ2-7
size: -
D: -
V: TRBV7-2
DNA: TGTGCCAGCAGCCAAGGAGGATCCCACGAGCAGTACTTC
CDR3: CASSQGGSHEQYF

J: TRBJ2-1
size: many
D: -
V: TRBV7-2
DNA: TGTGCCAGCAGGGGGGGTAGCTCCTACAATGAGCAGTTCTTC
CDR3: CASRGGSSYNEQFF

J: TRBJ2-3
size: once
D: TRBD2
V: TRBV24-1
DNA: TGTGCCACCAGTGATGCGTCACTAGCGGGGGAAACAGATACGCAGTATTTT
CDR3: CATSDASLAGETDTQYF

J: TRBJ2-7
size: few
D: TRBD1
V: TRBV10-3
DNA: TGTGCCATCAGTGGGGGAAGGACAGGGACTGCTATTTCCTACGAGCAGTACTTC
CDR3: CAISGGRTGTAISYEQYF

J: TRBJ2-3
size: -
D: -
V: TRBV6-6
DNA: TGTGCCAGCAGTCATAGGGGAGATACGCAGTATTTT
CDR3: CASSHRGDTQYF

J: TRBJ1-1
size: -
D: -
V: TRBV6-5
DNA: TGTGCCAGCAGTACAACCGGCACTGAAGCTTTCTTT
CDR3: CASSTTGTEAFF

J: TRBJ2-5
size: -
D: TRBD2
V: TRBV6-4
DNA: TGTGCCAGCAGTGCGGCGGGGGGCCTTTACAATGAGCAGTACTTC
CDR3: CASSAAGGLYNEQYF

J: TRBJ2-3
size: -
D: TRBD1
V: TRBV7-9
DNA: TGTGCCAGCAGCTGGGGACAGGGATCTCGCACAGATACGCAGTATTTT
CDR3: CASSWGQGSRTDTQYF

J: TRBJ2-5
size: -
D: TRBD1
V: TRBV7-6
DNA: TGTGCCAGCAGCTTAGACCGGGGACAGGGTGGTTGGGAGACCCAGTACTTC
CDR3: CASSLDRGQGGWETQYF

J: TRBJ2-2
size: -
D: -
V: TRBV7-3
DNA: TGTGCCAGCAGCTTATTCCGCGGGGGCGTCACCGGGGAGCTGTTTTTT
CDR3: CASSLFRGGVTGELFF

J: TRBJ2-1
size: -
D: TRBD2
V: TRBV29-1
DNA: TGCAGCTTAGGGACTAGCGTTGAGCAGTTCTTC
CDR3: CSLGTSVEQFF

J: TRBJ1-2
size: few
D: TRBD1
V: TRBV16
DNA: TGTGCCAGCAGCCAATACCCCAACGGACAGGCATATGGCTACACCTTC
CDR3: CASSQYPNGQAYGYTF

J: TRBJ1-5
size: few
D: -
V: TRBV15
DNA: TGTGCCACCAGCACCGGTAATCAGCCCCAGCATTTT
CDR3: CATSTGNQPQHF

J: TRBJ2-7
size: -
D: -
V: TRBV3-1
DNA: TGTGCCAGCAGCCAAGATGAGACCTACGAGCAGTACTTC
CDR3: CASSQDETYEQYF

J: TRBJ1-2
size: -
D: -
V: TRBV3-1
DNA: TGTGCCAGCAGCCAAGATCGGGGCCGCTCCAGCGGCTACACCTTC
CDR3: CASSQDRGRSSGYTF

J: TRBJ2-5
size: -
D: TRBD2
V: TRBV5-1
DNA: TGCGCCAGCAGTCCAGCTAGCGGGGGGGCATTGGAGACCCAGTACTTC
CDR3: CASSPASGGALETQYF

J: TRBJ2-4
size: -
D: -
V: TRBV3-1
DNA: TGTGCCAGCAGCCATGCATCGACAGCAAACATTCAGTACTTC
CDR3: CASSHASTANIQYF

J: TRBJ2-7
size: -
D: -
V: TRBV5-1
DNA: TGCGCCAGCAGCTTGGGTGGGGAAGATTTGTACGAGCAGTACTTC
CDR3: CASSLGGEDLYEQYF

J: TRBJ2-4
size: -
D: -
V: TRBV28
DNA: TGTGCCACCGAAGGACCCGTAGCCAAAAACATTCAGTACTTC
CDR3: CATEGPVAKNIQYF

J: TRBJ1-6
size: -
D: -
V: TRBV6-1
DNA: TGTGCCAGCATCCGCGAGGGCAATTCACCCCTCCACTTT
CDR3: CASIREGNSPLHF

J: TRBJ2-7
size: once
D: -
V: TRBV2
DNA: TGTGCCAGCAACGACCCAACCTACGAGCAGTACTTC
CDR3: CASNDPTYEQYF

J: TRBJ2-7
size: few
D: TRBD1
V: TRBV19
DNA: TGTGCCAGTAGTGGCCCCGGGACAGGGGATTACGAGCAGTACTTC
CDR3: CASSGPGTGDYEQYF

J: TRBJ2-3
size: many
D: -
V: TRBV2
DNA: TGTGCCAGCAGTGGTGGACCGGGTGGTACGCAGTATTTT
CDR3: CASSGGPGGTQYF

J: TRBJ1-5
size: many
D: -
V: TRBV7-2
DNA: TGTGCCAGCAGCTCCGACGGGGGGTTTCAGCCCCAGCATTTT
CDR3: CASSSDGGFQPQHF

J: TRBJ2-5
size: -
D: TRBD2
V: TRBV6-1
DNA: TGTGCCAGCAGTGCTCGGGTGGGGACTAGACAAGAGACCCAGTACTTC
CDR3: CASSARVGTRQETQYF

J: TRBJ1-2
size: few
D: -
V: TRBV7-3
DNA: TGTGCCAGCAGCTTCTCGGACGGTTATGGCTACACCTTC
CDR3: CASSFSDGYGYTF

J: TRBJ1-4
size: few
D: -
V: TRBV15
DNA: TGTGCCACCAGCAGAGAAGCAGGGATCCCTAATGAAAAACTGTTTTTT
CDR3: CATSREAGIPNEKLFF

J: TRBJ2-1
size: -
D: TRBD1
V: TRBV20-1
DNA: TGCAGTGCTGCCGGGACAGGGGCTACCTACAATGAGCAGTTCTTC
CDR3: CSAAGTGATYNEQFF